This is a list of T cell receptor beta chains from one sample in a study of identical twins. TCRdb re-called the 5' RACE reads through MiXCR, storing one row per CDR3 protein. The profile shows just under 550,000 distinct CDR3 sequences, about 15% of them singletons. These data were also reused for a study on yellow fever vaccine responses in identical twins.

Sequenced: CD4+ T cells sorted from blood. These receptors all stem from a woman aged 18-29 years in good health. The conserved cysteine and the conserved F or W are not part of the CDR3 here. Each record gives: J gene, V gene, CDR3 protein.

j_call: TRBJ2-3; v_call: TRBV15; cdr3_aa: ATSRAELHTDTQY
j_call: TRBJ2-2; v_call: TRBV21-1; cdr3_aa: ASSKPRDRDHTGELF
j_call: TRBJ1-1; v_call: TRBV10-1; cdr3_aa: ASSAGPRNTEAF
j_call: TRBJ1-1; v_call: TRBV12-3/TRBV12-4; cdr3_aa: ASRTAGNTEAF
j_call: TRBJ1-1; v_call: TRBV5-1; cdr3_aa: ASSLSSPGQGEAF
j_call: TRBJ2-7; v_call: TRBV3-1; cdr3_aa: ASSPMWGPDEQY
j_call: TRBJ2-3; v_call: TRBV24-1; cdr3_aa: ATMDRGTDTQY
j_call: TRBJ2-3; v_call: TRBV6-2/TRBV6-3; cdr3_aa: ASSYSRVPIYSTDTQY
j_call: TRBJ1-5; v_call: TRBV20-1; cdr3_aa: STQQGPNQPQH
j_call: TRBJ2-7; v_call: TRBV18; cdr3_aa: ASSPRGTPTYEQY
j_call: TRBJ2-1; v_call: TRBV9; cdr3_aa: ASSLRTSGSLNEQF
j_call: TRBJ2-2; v_call: TRBV7-8; cdr3_aa: ASSPREGAGELF
j_call: TRBJ2-5; v_call: TRBV29-1; cdr3_aa: SVGGGQETQY
j_call: TRBJ1-6; v_call: TRBV28; cdr3_aa: ASSPLGSSPLH
j_call: TRBJ2-1; v_call: TRBV9; cdr3_aa: ASSSTSGGYNEQF